Below are 2 T cell receptor beta chains sequenced from a single sample in a study of blood T cell repertoires in COVID-19. Repertoires were generated with immunoSEQ multiplex PCR, while TCRdb's copy carries only in-frame clones and drops some. The sample shows about 88,000 clones, about 88% of them seen only once. The specimen was peripheral blood. Receptor source: a woman of 80 years or more with acute or convalescent COVID-19.

CDR3 DNA sequence: TGCGCCAGCAGCCGAGAGGGGACAGGCAAATCTTATGGCTACACCTTC. The encoded protein is CASSREGTGKSYGYTF. The rearrangement links TRBV5-1 to TRBJ1-2, with 8 bases fitting TRBD1. Germline V gene data show CDR1 as SGHRS and CDR2 as YFSETQ. The CDR3 runs 16 residues. V gave up 4 bases and J gave up 5 bases; unmatched junction bases: 13.

J is TRBJ1-2 and V is TRBV19, with TRBD1 as a possible D gene (6 bases). The CDR3 has 15 amino acids. Between the trimmed V and J ends, which lost 3 bases and 8 bases, there was a span of 19 bases. Germline loops: CDR1 LNHDA, CDR2 SQIVND (reference sequence). The CDR3: CASSMQGTINGGYTF. The CDR3 DNA sequence: TGTGCCAGTAGTATGCAGGGGACAATTAACGGCGGCTACACCTTC.